Listed here are 27 T cell receptor beta chains from one sample, sequenced in a study of technical replicates of blood from a few donors. Assay used: immunoSEQ multiplex PCR; TCRdb lists only in-frame clones, some missing. The data hold tens of thousands of clones, with roughly 90% observed a single time. Sequencing was carried out using PBMCs. The receptors were sampled from a human donor in good health. Some clones in this sample may be carry-over from other donors' samples.

The V and J genes are TRBV13 and TRBJ2-3, with 12 bases that match TRBD2. The germline V gene encodes CDR1 PRHDT and CDR2 FYEKMQ (reference sequence). The length of the CDR3 is 16 residues. V was pared by 7 bases and J by 10 bases, with 15 bases of the junction left unmatched. DNA for the CDR3: TGTGCCAGCACCCAGAGACTAGCGGGAGCTCTGGATGCGCAGTATTTT. Residues: CASTQRLAGALDAQYF.

The gene calls are TRBV5-1 and TRBJ1-6, with D perhaps matching TRBD1 (5 bases). The CDR3 length is 16 residues. V was trimmed by 4 bases and J by 6 bases, leaving 17 bases between them. Germline CDR1 is SGHRS and CDR2 is YFSETQ. CDR3: CASSVLGRGLNSPLHF. CDR3 bases: TGCGCCAGCAGCGTCCTAGGACGGGGACTTAATTCACCCCTCCACTTT.

V gene TRBV19 combines with J gene TRBJ2-6; perhaps TRBD2 as D (5 bases). The CDR3 is made up of 19 amino acids. Looked up from germline, CDR1 is LNHDA and CDR2 is SQIVND (reference sequence). The V gene lost 8 bases and the J gene lost 2 bases, with 25 bases spanning the gap. In DNA form, the CDR3 reads TGTGCCAGTTGTAGCAGTCGTTTCACGACGGAGGCTGGGGCCAACGTCCTGACTTTC. Protein product: CASCSSRFTTEAGANVLTF. Complete variable domain (other parts from reference TRBV19 and TRBJ2-6): DGGITQSPKYLFRKEGQNVTLSCEQNLNHDAMYWYRQDPGQGLRLIYYSQIVNDFQKGDIAEGYSVSREKKESFPLTVTSAQKNPTAFYLCASCSSRFTTEAGANVLTFGAGSRLTVL.

The rearrangement links TRBV7-2 to TRBJ2-1; the D gene is possibly TRBD2 (6 bases). The V gene's germline CDR1 is SGHTA and CDR2 FQGNSA. Deletions cut 9 bases from V and 1 base from J, with 10 bases between. The CDR3 length is 13 residues. The CDR3 loop reads CASGTQSYNEQFF. CDR3 nucleotides: TGTGCCAGTGGGACTCAATCCTACAATGAGCAGTTCTTC.

The CDR3 DNA sequence: TGTGCCAGCAGCGTAGATTGGGCGGGAGTTTTAAATGAGCAGTTCTTC. It translates to CASSVDWAGVLNEQFF. V usage is TRBV9 and J usage is TRBJ2-1, with 7 bases fitting TRBD2. Trimming cost V 0 bases and J 7 bases; bases outside gene matches: 10. The CDR3 contains 16 residues. Germline CDR1 reads SGDLS; CDR2 reads YYNGEE.

The rearrangement links TRBV11-1 to TRBJ2-3; 7 bases agree with TRBD1. The CDR3 consists of 13 residues. Per germline, CDR1 SGHAT and CDR2 FQDESV (reference sequence). V dropped 2 bases and J dropped 10; count of bases not matched to a gene: 6. CDR3 nucleotides: TGTGCCAGCAGCTTAACACAGGGGAAGGCGCAGTATTTT. The encoded protein is CASSLTQGKAQYF.

The chain links TRBV5-1 to TRBJ2-5, with D possibly being TRBD2 (5 bases). Germline CDR1 and CDR2: SGHRS and YFSETQ. This CDR3 is 12 amino acids long. V was pared by 2 bases and J by 3 bases, with 5 bases between. CDR3 coding DNA: TGCGCCAGCAGCTTCGGGGAAGAGACCCAGTACTTC. Amino acids: CASSFGEETQYF.

This clone was seen only a few times. J is TRBJ1-1 and V is TRBV7-2, with no clear D. Trimming removed 0 bases at V and 1 base at J, with 3 bases between. The CDR3 contains 13 residues. Germline CDR1 reads SGHTA; CDR2 reads FQGNSA. The chain's CDR3 is CASSLARNTEAFF. The CDR3 DNA is TGTGCCAGCAGCTTAGCCAGGAACACTGAAGCTTTCTTT.

The rearrangement links TRBV2 to TRBJ2-1, with TRBD1 matching 8 bases. The CDR3 covers 15 residues. The V gene end was trimmed by 3 bases and the J gene end by 8 bases; junction bases not matched to a gene: 9. The V gene's germline CDR1 is SNHLY and CDR2 FYNNEI. CDR3 loop: CASSEDRDLYDEQFF. DNA for the CDR3: TGTGCCAGCAGTGAGGACAGGGATCTTTACGATGAGCAGTTCTTC.

The rearrangement uses TRBV14 and TRBJ2-2; no firm D call. V was pared by 2 bases and J by 6 bases, with 7 bases between. CDR1 is SGHDN, CDR2 FVKESK, per germline. This CDR3 contains 13 residues. CDR3 sequence (DNA): TGTGCCAGCAGCCAACAGAGCGCCGGGGAGCTGTTTTTT. It translates to CASSQQSAGELFF.

This clone occurred a few times. The chain uses TRBV29-1 and TRBJ2-7, with 9 bases aligning to TRBD2. V was pared by 1 base and J by 5 bases, with 3 bases of the junction left unmatched. Germline V lookup: CDR1 SQVTM, CDR2 ANQGSEA. The CDR3 contains 13 residues. The CDR3 nucleotides are TGCAGCGTTGAAGTGGCGGGGGGGCACGAGCAGTACTTC. Its translation is CSVEVAGGHEQYF.

The sample holds a few counts of this clone. The chain recombines TRBV7-9 with TRBJ1-1; 10 nucleotides agree with TRBD1. V gave up 6 bases and J gave up 1 base; unmatched junction bases: 2. The CDR3 consists of 14 residues. From germline, CDR1 is SEHNR and CDR2 FQNEAQ (reference sequence). CDR3 loop: CASRRDRGNTEAFF. CDR3 DNA: TGTGCCAGCAGAAGGGACAGGGGGAACACTGAAGCTTTCTTT. Full variable domain (outside the CDR3, taken from reference TRBV7-9 and TRBJ1-1): DTGVSQNPRHKITKRGQNVTFRCDPISEHNRLYWYRQTLGQGPEFLTYFQNEAQLEKSRLLSDRFSAERPKGSFSTLEIQRTEQGDSAMYLCASRRDRGNTEAFFGQGTRLTVV.

The chain employs TRBV30 and TRBJ2-7; D uncertain. The V end was cut by 5 bases, the J end by 6 bases, with 17 bases between. Germline assignment: CDR1 GTSNPN and CDR2 SVGIG (reference sequence). The CDR3 runs to 13 residues. Written as DNA, the CDR3 is TGTGCCTGGGGAGTGGGTAGAGGCGGCGAGCAGTACTTC. This sequence encodes CAWGVGRGGEQYF.

This chain joins TRBV4-3 and TRBJ1-2; maybe TRBD1 (6 bases). The CDR3 is made up of 15 amino acids. Trimming removed 4 bases from V and 7 bases from J, with 19 bases in between. Germline lookup yields CDR1 LGHNA and CDR2 YSLEER. In DNA, the CDR3 is TGCGCCAGCAGCCCTCAAACGGGACACGCCCTTGGCTACACCTTC. Its translation: CASSPQTGHALGYTF.

The gene calls are TRBV27 and TRBJ1-1, with D unresolved. This CDR3 contains 14 residues. The V gene's germline CDR1 is MNHEY and CDR2 SMNVEV (reference sequence). V was clipped by 2 bases and J by 0 bases, with 7 bases between them. CDR3 protein: CASSLRGLNTEAFF. The CDR3 region has the DNA TGTGCCAGCAGTTTACGAGGCCTGAACACTGAAGCTTTCTTT.

This chain uses TRBV11-3 with TRBJ2-7; 9 bases fit TRBD1. Germline CDR1 SGHNT, CDR2 YENEEA. CDR3 length equals 13 residues. V was clipped by 5 bases and J by 3 bases; unmatched bases: 2. CDR3 DNA sequence: TGTGCCAGCAGCGAGGGACAGGGCTACGAGCAGTACTTC. Amino acids: CASSEGQGYEQYF.

The gene calls are TRBV6-5 and TRBJ2-1; 10 nucleotides agree with TRBD2. V was pared by 6 bases and J by 8 bases, with 7 bases of the junction left unmatched. The CDR3 sequence is 14 residues long. Germline CDR1 is MNHEY and CDR2 is SVGAGI. CDR3 nucleotide sequence: TGTGCCAGCAGACTAGCGGGGTTAATCGATGAGCAGTTCTTC. It codes for CASRLAGLIDEQFF.

The chain links TRBV28 to TRBJ1-1, with unresolved D. Germline CDR1 and CDR2: MDHEN and SYDVKM. The CDR3 has 12 amino acids. Trimming pared 8 bases from V and 4 bases from J, leaving 11 bases between. The CDR3 region has the DNA TGTGCCAGCCATGCGGGTTTCACTGAAGCTTTCTTT. Its translation: CASHAGFTEAFF.

The chain couples TRBV4-1 to TRBJ1-6; possibly TRBD1 for D (5 bases). The ends were cut back, 0 bases at V and 5 bases at J, with 20 bases in the middle. The length of the CDR3 is 19 residues. CDR1 is MGHRA and CDR2 is YSYEKL in the germline V gene. CDR3 loop: CASSQESPGRGINNSPLHF. The CDR3 bases are TGCGCCAGCAGCCAAGAGTCCCCAGGTAGGGGAATAAATAATTCACCCCTCCACTTT.

The rearrangement joins TRBV2 to TRBJ1-1; the D is unclear. V lost 6 bases to trimming and J lost 4 bases, with 12 bases between them. CDR1 SNHLY and CDR2 FYNNEI come from the germline V gene. This CDR3 region has 13 residues. Written as DNA, the CDR3 is TGTGCCAGCAGGGTAATTACGGGCACTGAAGCTTTCTTT. Amino acid sequence: CASRVITGTEAFF.

The chain couples TRBV7-9 to TRBJ1-6; TRBD1 aligns across 9 bases. CDR3 length: 14 amino acids. Germline lookup yields CDR1 SEHNR and CDR2 FQNEAQ (reference sequence). V shed 1 base, J shed 9 bases, and the junction held 1 base outside the gene matches. The CDR3 sequence is CASSLGQGVSPLHF. The CDR3 bases are TGTGCCAGCAGCTTAGGACAGGGGGTTTCACCCCTCCACTTT.

This chain connects TRBV7-2 to TRBJ1-1, with TRBD1 identical over 10 bases. With 5 bases clipped from V and 3 bases from J, the junction kept 3 bases outside the gene matches. CDR3 size: 14 residues. Germline loops: CDR1 SGHTA, CDR2 FQGNSA. The CDR3 DNA is TGTGCCAGCAGCAAAGACAGGGGGCACACTGAAGCTTTCTTT. Translating gives CASSKDRGHTEAFF.

The DNA of the CDR3 is TGTGCCAGTAGAGAAACCGGGATCTACACAGATACGCAGTATTTT. Protein sequence: CASRETGIYTDTQYF. The rearrangement uses TRBV2 and TRBJ2-3; possible D gene TRBD2, 5 bases. CDR3 length: 15 amino acids. Trimming shortened V by 9 bases and J by 2 bases, and 18 bases separated the two germline ends. Germline V gene lookup returns CDR1 SNHLY and CDR2 FYNNEI.

This clone has only a few counts. The genes are TRBV6-5 and TRBJ2-5; 9 bases match TRBD2. Trimming at V came to 7 bases and at J to 5 bases, leaving 8 bases not matched to a gene. This CDR3 is built from 14 residues. Germline CDR1 reads MNHEY; CDR2 reads SVGAGI. CDR3 sequence: CASIAGEFSETQYF. The CDR3 region has the DNA TGTGCCAGCATAGCGGGGGAATTTTCGGAGACCCAGTACTTC.

The J gene is TRBJ1-3, the V gene TRBV19; D is ambiguous. The CDR3 extends over 15 amino acids. The germline gives CDR1 LNHDA, CDR2 SQIVND (reference sequence). The V and J ends lost 7 bases and 0 bases respectively, with 13 bases between them. In DNA, the CDR3 is TGTGCCAGTACCCTAACACGGAGCTCTGGAAACACCATATATTTT. This codes for CASTLTRSSGNTIYF.

The chain recombines TRBV5-5 with TRBJ2-5; 9 positions agree with TRBD2. The CDR3 is made up of 13 amino acids. From germline, CDR1 is SGHKS and CDR2 YYEKEE (reference sequence). After removal of 4 bases from V and 5 bases from J, the junction contained 3 bases not matched to a gene. The CDR3 DNA is TGTGCCAGCAGCGTACTAGCGGGCGAGACCCAGTACTTC. This sequence encodes CASSVLAGETQYF.

The table lists this clone with a count of one. The rearrangement uses TRBV27 and TRBJ2-7, with TRBD1 matching over 8 bases. Germline V lookup: CDR1 MNHEY, CDR2 SMNVEV (reference sequence). Trimming removed 3 bases from V and 6 bases from J; junction bases left unmatched: 4. This CDR3 region has 13 residues. As DNA, the CDR3 is TGTGCCAGCAGTTTGGGACAGGTCGGCGAGCAGTACTTC. This gives the protein CASSLGQVGEQYF.